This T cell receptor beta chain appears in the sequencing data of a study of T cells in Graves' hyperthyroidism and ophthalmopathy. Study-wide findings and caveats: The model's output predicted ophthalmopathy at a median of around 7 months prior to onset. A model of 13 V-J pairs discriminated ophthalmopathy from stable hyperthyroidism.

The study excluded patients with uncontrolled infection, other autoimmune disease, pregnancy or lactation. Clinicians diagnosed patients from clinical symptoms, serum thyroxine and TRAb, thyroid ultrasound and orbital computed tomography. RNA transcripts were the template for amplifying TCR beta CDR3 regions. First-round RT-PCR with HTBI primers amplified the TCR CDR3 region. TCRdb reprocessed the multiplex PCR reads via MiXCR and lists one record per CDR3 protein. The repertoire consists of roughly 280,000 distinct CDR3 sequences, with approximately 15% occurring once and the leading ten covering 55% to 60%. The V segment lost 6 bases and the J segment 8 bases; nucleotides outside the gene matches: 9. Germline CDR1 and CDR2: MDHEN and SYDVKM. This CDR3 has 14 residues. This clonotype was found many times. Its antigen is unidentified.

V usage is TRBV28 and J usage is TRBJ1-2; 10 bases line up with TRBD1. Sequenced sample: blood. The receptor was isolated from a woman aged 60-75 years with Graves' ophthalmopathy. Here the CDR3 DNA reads TGTGCCAGCAGCCGAGGCGGACAGGGGGGAGGCTACACCTTC. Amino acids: CASSRGGQGGGYTF.